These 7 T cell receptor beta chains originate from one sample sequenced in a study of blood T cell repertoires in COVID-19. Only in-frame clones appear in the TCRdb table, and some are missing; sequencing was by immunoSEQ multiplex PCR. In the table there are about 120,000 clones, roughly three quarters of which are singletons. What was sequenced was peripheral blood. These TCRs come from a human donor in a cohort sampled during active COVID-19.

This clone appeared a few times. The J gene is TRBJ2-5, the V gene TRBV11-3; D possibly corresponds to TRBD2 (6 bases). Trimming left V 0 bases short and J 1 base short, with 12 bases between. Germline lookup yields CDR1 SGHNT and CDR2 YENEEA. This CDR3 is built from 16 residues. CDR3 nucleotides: TGTGCCAGCAGCTTAGAATCCAGCGGGCTCCAAGAGACCCAGTACTTC. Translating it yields CASSLESSGLQETQYF.

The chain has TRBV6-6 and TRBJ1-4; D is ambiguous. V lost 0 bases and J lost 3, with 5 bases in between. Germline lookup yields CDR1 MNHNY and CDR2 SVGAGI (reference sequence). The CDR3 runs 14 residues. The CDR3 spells CASSYSRANEKLFF. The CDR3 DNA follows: TGTGCCAGCAGTTACTCACGGGCTAATGAAAAACTGTTTTTT.

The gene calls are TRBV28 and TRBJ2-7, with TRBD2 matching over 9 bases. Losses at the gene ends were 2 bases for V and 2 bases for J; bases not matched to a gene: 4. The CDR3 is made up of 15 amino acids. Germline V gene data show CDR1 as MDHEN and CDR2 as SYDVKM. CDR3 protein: CASSLRREGAYEQYF. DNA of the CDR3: TGTGCCAGCAGTTTAAGGCGGGAGGGAGCCTACGAGCAGTACTTC.

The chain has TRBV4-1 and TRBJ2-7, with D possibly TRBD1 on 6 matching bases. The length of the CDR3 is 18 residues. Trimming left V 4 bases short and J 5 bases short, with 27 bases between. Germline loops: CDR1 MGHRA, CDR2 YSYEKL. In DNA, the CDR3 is TGCGCCAGCAGCCGAAGGGAATTCCGGGACAAAGATTCCGACGAGCAGTACTTC. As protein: CASSRREFRDKDSDEQYF.

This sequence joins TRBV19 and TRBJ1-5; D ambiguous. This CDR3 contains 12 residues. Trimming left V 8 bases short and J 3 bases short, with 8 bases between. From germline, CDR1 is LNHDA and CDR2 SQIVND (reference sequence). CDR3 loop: CASAKINQPQHF. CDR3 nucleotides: TGTGCCAGTGCTAAGATCAATCAGCCCCAGCATTTT.

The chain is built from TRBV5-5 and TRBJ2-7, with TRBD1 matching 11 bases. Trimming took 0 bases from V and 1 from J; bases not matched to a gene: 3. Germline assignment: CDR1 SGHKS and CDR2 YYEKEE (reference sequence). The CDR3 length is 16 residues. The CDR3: CASSLAGTGGSYEQYF. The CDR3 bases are TGTGCCAGCAGCTTGGCCGGGACAGGGGGTTCCTACGAGCAGTACTTC.

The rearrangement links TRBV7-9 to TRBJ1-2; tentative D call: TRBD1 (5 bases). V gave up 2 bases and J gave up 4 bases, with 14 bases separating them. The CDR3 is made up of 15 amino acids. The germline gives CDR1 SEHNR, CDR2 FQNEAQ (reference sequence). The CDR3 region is CASSLKDIGSYGYTF. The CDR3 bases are TGTGCCAGCAGCTTAAAGGACATTGGGTCCTATGGCTACACCTTC.